This T cell receptor beta chain comes out of a study of blood T cells in healthy people across ages. Regarding the study as a whole: Measured against age, TCR beta diversity per million T cells decreased in a roughly linear manner.

With respect to this clonotype: Its antigen is still unknown.

With a J-beta primer mix and a sample-barcoded 5' primer, a second PCR ran about 7 to 12 cycles. Every molecule of cDNA carried a tag from a template-switch adaptor with 12 random nucleotides. TCRdb processed the 5' RACE reads anew with MiXCR; each CDR3 protein has one entry. The table has about 800,000 distinct CDR3 sequences, roughly 64% seen once. The clonotype originates from a man aged 25 to 45 in good health. Sequenced material: blood.

This chain's CDR3 is CASSQTPGGETEQYF. CDR3 sequence (DNA): TGTGCCAGCAGCCAAACTCCGGGGGGAGAAACCGAGCAGTACTTC. The J gene is TRBJ2-4, the V gene TRBV14; 7 nucleotides align to TRBD2. The DNA end favors TRBJ2-7, so the J call may be wrong. This CDR3 is 15 amino acids long. CDR1 is SGHDN, CDR2 FVKESK, per germline.